This T cell receptor beta chain was profiled in a study of CD8+ T cells in alopecia areata. On the study more broadly: Disease severity was quantified as SALT score of affected scalp area.

Described treatment: oral pan-JAK inhibitor, 5-10 mg twice daily. cDNA reverse transcribed from extracted RNA served as the sequencing template. Libraries were prepared by immunoSEQ multiplex PCR; TCRdb keeps only in-frame clonotypes and omits some of them. The table includes some 190,000 clones, less than 70% detected once. From germline, CDR1 is MGHRA and CDR2 YSYEKL. V dropped 4 bases and J dropped 5 bases, with 14 bases sitting between them. The CDR3 totals 14 residues. Sequencing was performed on CD4+ T cells sorted from blood, taken at roughly week 49, from a patient treated with tofacitinib. The TCR comes from a human donor with alopecia areata. The chain uses TRBV4-1 and TRBJ1-2; D not certain. The CDR3 here is CASSPPNGLYGYTF. CDR3 coding DNA: TGCGCCAGCAGCCCGCCAAACGGGCTGTATGGCTACACCTTC.